One and the same sample provided the 11 T cell receptor beta chains below, sequenced in a study of blood T cell repertoires in COVID-19. This table comes from immunoSEQ multiplex PCR, and its TCRdb copy is limited to in-frame clones, with some not included. The data contain some 390,000 clones, roughly nine tenths of them singletons. Sequencing was performed on PBMCs or T cells enriched from blood (not recorded which). The receptors were gathered from a man under 40 who had recovered from COVID-19.

The chain employs TRBV27 and TRBJ2-7; TRBD2 might be the D (7 bases). V was trimmed by 6 bases and J by 3 bases, leaving 18 bases between them. The CDR3 runs to 15 residues. Per the germline V gene, CDR1 is MNHEY and CDR2 is SMNVEV (reference sequence). This CDR3 is CASSSKGGMGYEQYF. In nucleotides, the CDR3 is TGTGCCAGCAGCTCAAAGGGGGGGATGGGCTACGAGCAGTACTTC.

The rearrangement links TRBV28 to TRBJ1-2, with D possibly TRBD1 on 6 matching bases. Trimming took 5 bases from V and 4 from J, leaving 17 bases between them. The CDR3 contains 15 residues. Germline V CDR1 and CDR2: MDHEN, SYDVKM. In DNA form, the CDR3 reads TGTGCCAGCAGTAGCAGATACAGGGTCGGCTATGGCTACACCTTC. Translation gives CASSSRYRVGYGYTF.

V gene TRBV14 combines with J gene TRBJ1-1; no clear D. Trimming took off 1 base at V and 5 bases at J, with 8 bases between the two ends. The germline gives CDR1 SGHDN, CDR2 FVKESK. CDR3 length: 13 amino acids. The DNA of the CDR3 is TGTGCCAGCAGCCAAGCTCTGGAGACTGAAGCTTTCTTT. This translates into CASSQALETEAFF.

The table lists this clone with a count of one. The V gene is TRBV19, the J gene TRBJ1-5; 9 bases line up with TRBD1. The CDR3 has 13 residues. After removal of 10 bases from V and 5 bases from J, the junction contained 6 bases not matched to a gene. The germline V gene encodes CDR1 LNHDA and CDR2 SQIVND (reference sequence). The CDR3 DNA follows: TGTGCCACCAAGGGACAGGGCGATCAGCCCCAGCATTTT. Amino acids: CATKGQGDQPQHF.

The chain joins TRBV7-2 to TRBJ2-1; 15 bases fit TRBD2. V gave up 0 bases and J gave up 7 bases; unmatched junction bases: 16. CDR1 is SGHTA, CDR2 FQGNSA, per germline. This CDR3 is 21 amino acids long. The CDR3: CASSLAGGRGQGTSGRNEQFF. DNA for the CDR3: TGTGCCAGCAGCTTAGCGGGGGGCAGAGGACAAGGGACTAGCGGGAGGAATGAGCAGTTCTTC.

The chain links TRBV11-2 to TRBJ2-7; 9 nucleotides match TRBD1. Germline V CDR1 and CDR2: SGHAT, FQNNGV. Losses at the gene ends were 5 bases for V and 7 bases for J; bases not matched to a gene: 12. The CDR3 is 15 residues long. CDR3 amino acids: CASSRLTGGLREQYF. The CDR3 DNA follows: TGTGCCAGCAGCCGTTTGACAGGGGGTCTTAGAGAGCAGTACTTC.

The chain combines TRBV7-2 with TRBJ1-3, with a possible D match to TRBD1 (6 bases). Trimming stripped 5 bases from V and 0 bases from J, with 14 bases between. CDR1 is SGHTA and CDR2 is FQGNSA in the germline V gene. This CDR3 spans 16 amino acids. The DNA for the CDR3 is TGTGCCAGCAGCACCAGGGGTCGCTCCTCTGGAAACACCATATATTTT. It encodes CASSTRGRSSGNTIYF.

This chain joins TRBV11-2 and TRBJ2-1; D might be TRBD2 (6 bases). Germline CDR1 reads SGHAT; CDR2 reads FQNNGV. The ends were cut back, 5 bases at V and 0 bases at J, with 11 bases in the middle. The CDR3 runs 15 residues. CDR3 protein: CASSPTSFSYNEQFF. The CDR3 DNA reads as TGTGCCAGCAGCCCAACTAGCTTCTCCTACAATGAGCAGTTCTTC.

This chain links TRBV27 with TRBJ2-1; 9 bases are shared with TRBD2. V gave up 6 bases and J gave up 3 bases; unmatched junction bases: 15. Per germline, CDR1 MNHEY and CDR2 SMNVEV (reference sequence). This CDR3 has 18 residues. CDR3 region: CASRNQNGLAGLYNEQFF. As DNA, the CDR3 is TGTGCCAGCAGAAACCAAAATGGGCTAGCGGGGCTCTACAATGAGCAGTTCTTC.

This clone was observed once. The sample carries other DNA sequences with the same CDR3. The gene calls are TRBV28 and TRBJ2-5; the match to TRBD1 covers 8 bases. CDR3 size: 14 residues. V lost 4 bases and J lost 4; bases outside the gene matches: 5. CDR1 is MDHEN and CDR2 is SYDVKM in the germline V gene. CDR3 loop: CASSSGQGRETQYF. Written as DNA, the CDR3 is TGTGCCAGCAGTTCCGGACAGGGACGAGAGACCCAGTACTTC.

The DNA for the CDR3 is TGCGCCAGCAGCCAAGTTCTACTCAGGGGGCGGCCGCTGGGATATTTACGCACTGAAGCTTTCTTT. It is translated as CASSQVLLRGRPLGYLRTEAFF. The J gene is TRBJ1-1, the V gene TRBV4-1; TRBD1 agrees at 8 bases. This CDR3 has 22 amino acids. V was pared by 1 base and J by 4 bases, with 26 bases of the junction left unmatched. The germline V gene has CDR1 MGHRA and CDR2 YSYEKL.